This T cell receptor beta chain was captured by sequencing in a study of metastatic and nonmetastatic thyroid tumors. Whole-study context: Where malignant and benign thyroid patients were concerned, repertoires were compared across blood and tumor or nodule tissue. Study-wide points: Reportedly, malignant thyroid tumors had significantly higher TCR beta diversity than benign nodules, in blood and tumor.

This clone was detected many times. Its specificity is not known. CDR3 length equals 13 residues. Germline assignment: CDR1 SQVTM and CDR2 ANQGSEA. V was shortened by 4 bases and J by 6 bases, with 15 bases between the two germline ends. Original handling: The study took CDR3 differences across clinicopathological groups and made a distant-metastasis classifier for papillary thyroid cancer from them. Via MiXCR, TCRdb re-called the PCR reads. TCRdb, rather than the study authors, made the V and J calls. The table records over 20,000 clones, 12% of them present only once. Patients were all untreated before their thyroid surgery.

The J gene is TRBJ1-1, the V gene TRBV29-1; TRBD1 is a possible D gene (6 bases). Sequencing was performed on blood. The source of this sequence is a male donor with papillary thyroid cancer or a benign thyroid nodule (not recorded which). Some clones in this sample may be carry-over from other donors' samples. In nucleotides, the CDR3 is TGCAGCGTTGTAGGGGGGTTGATCGCTGAAGCTTTCTTT. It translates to CSVVGGLIAEAFF.